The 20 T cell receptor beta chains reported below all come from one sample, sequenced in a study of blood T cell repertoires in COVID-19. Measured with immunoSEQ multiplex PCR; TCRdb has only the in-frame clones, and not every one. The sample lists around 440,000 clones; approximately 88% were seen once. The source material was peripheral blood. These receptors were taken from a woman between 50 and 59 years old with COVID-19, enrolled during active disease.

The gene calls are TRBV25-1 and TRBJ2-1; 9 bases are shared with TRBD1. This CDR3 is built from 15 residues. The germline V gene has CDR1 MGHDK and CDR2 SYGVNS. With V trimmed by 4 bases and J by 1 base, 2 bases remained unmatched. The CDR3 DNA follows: TGTGCCAGCAGTGTGACAGGGGGGTCCTACAATGAGCAGTTCTTC. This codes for CASSVTGGSYNEQFF.

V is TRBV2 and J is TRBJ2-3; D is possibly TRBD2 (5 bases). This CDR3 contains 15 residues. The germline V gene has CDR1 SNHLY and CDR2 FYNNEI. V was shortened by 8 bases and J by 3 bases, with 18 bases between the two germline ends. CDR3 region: CASCPRGYPTDTQYF. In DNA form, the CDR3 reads TGTGCCAGCTGCCCCCGGGGTTATCCGACAGATACGCAGTATTTT.

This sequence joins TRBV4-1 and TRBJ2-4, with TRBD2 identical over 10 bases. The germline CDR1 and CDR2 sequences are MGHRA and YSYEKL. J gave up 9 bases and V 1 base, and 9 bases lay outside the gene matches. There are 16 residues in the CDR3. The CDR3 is CASSQGISGGSGIQYF. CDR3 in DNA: TGCGCCAGCAGCCAAGGAATTAGCGGGGGGTCGGGCATTCAGTACTTC.

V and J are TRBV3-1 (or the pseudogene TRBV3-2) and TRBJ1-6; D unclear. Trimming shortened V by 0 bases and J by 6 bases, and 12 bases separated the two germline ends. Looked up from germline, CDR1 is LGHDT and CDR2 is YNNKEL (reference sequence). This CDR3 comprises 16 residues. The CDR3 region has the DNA TGTGCCAGCAGCCAAGAGGAGGCGACTCCTAATTCACCCCTCCACTTT. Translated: CASSQEEATPNSPLHF.

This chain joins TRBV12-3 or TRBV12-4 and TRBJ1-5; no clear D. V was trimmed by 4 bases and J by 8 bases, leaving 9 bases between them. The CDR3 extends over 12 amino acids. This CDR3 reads CASSSLEEPQHF. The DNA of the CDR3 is TGTGCCAGCAGTTCCCTAGAAGAGCCCCAGCATTTT.

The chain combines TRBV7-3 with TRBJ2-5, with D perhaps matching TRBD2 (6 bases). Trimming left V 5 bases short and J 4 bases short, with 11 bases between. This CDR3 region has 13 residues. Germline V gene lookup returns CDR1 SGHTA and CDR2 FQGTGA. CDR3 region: CASSTRTTETQYF. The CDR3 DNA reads TGTGCCAGCAGCACACGGACTACAGAGACCCAGTACTTC. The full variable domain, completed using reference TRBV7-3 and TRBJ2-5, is GAGVSQTPSNKVTEKGKYVELRCDPISGHTALYWYRQSLGQGPEFLIYFQGTGAADDSGLPNDRFFAVRPEGSVSTLKIQRTERGDSAVYLCASSTRTTETQYFGPGTRLLVL.

The CDR3 DNA is TGTGCCTGGAGCGGGAGGAGGGGAGAGACCCAGTACTTC. Its translation is CAWSGRRGETQYF. V and J are TRBV30 and TRBJ2-5; TRBD2 matches at 7 bases. The CDR3 is made up of 13 amino acids. Per the germline V gene, CDR1 is GTSNPN and CDR2 is SVGIG (reference sequence). V shed 3 bases and J 4 bases; nucleotides not matched to a gene: 5.

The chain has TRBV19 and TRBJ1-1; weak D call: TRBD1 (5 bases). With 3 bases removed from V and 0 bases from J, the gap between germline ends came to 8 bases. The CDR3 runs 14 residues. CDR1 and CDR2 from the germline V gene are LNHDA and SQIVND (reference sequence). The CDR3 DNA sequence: TGTGCCAGTAGTATGGGGGGTTTGAACACTGAAGCTTTCTTT. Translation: CASSMGGLNTEAFF. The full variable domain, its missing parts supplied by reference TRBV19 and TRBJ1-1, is DGGITQSPKYLFRKEGQNVTLSCEQNLNHDAMYWYRQDPGQGLRLIYYSQIVNDFQKGDIAEGYSVSREKKESFPLTVTSAQKNPTAFYLCASSMGGLNTEAFFGQGTRLTVV.

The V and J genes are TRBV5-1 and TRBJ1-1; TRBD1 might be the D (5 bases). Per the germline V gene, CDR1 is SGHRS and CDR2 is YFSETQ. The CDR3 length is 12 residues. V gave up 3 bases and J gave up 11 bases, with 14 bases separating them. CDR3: CASSSSGLRAFF. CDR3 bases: TGCGCCAGCAGCTCCTCAGGGCTACGGGCTTTCTTT.

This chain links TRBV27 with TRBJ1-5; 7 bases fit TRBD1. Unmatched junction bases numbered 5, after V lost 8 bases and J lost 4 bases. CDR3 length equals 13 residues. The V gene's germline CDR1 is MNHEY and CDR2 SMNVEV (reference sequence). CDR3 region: CASRGTVNQPQHF. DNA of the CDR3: TGTGCCAGCCGCGGGACAGTAAATCAGCCCCAGCATTTT.

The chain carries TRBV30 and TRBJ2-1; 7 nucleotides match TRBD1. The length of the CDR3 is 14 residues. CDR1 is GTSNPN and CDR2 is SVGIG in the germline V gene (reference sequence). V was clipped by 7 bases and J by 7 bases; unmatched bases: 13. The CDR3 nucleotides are TGTGCCTCCTCCCGGGGACAGTCAAATAATGAGCAGTTCTTC. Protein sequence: CASSRGQSNNEQFF.

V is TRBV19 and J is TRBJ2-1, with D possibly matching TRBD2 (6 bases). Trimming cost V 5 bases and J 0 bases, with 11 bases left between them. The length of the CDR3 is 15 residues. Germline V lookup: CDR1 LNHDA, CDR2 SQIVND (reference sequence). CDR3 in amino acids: CASSRDGSSYNEQFF. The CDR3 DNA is TGTGCCAGTAGTCGGGACGGGAGCTCCTACAATGAGCAGTTCTTC.

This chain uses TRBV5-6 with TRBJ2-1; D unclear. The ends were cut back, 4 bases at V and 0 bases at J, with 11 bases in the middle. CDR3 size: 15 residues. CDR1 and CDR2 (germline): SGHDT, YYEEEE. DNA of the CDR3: TGTGCCAGCAGCCTGGAGAGTTACTCCTACAATGAGCAGTTCTTC. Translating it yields CASSLESYSYNEQFF. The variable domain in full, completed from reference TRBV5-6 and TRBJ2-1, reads DAGVTQSPTHLIKTRGQQVTLRCSPKSGHDTVSWYQQALGQGPQFIFQYYEEEERQRGNFPDRFSGHQFPNYSSELNVNALLLGDSALYLCASSLESYSYNEQFFGPGTRLTVL.

DNA of the CDR3: TGTGCCAGCAGCTTATCTGCAGGCGATTCACCCCTCCACTTT. Residues: CASSLSAGDSPLHF. The rearrangement uses TRBV11-3 and TRBJ1-6; no reliable D call. This CDR3 spans 14 amino acids. V shed 2 bases and J shed 8 bases, with 10 bases lying between them. The germline V gene encodes CDR1 SGHNT and CDR2 YENEEA.

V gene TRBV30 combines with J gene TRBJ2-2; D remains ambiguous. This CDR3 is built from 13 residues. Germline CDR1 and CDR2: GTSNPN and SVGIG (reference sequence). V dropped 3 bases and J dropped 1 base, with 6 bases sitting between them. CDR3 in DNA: TGTGCCTGGAGCCCCCAGAACACCGGGGAGCTGTTTTTT. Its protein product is CAWSPQNTGELFF.

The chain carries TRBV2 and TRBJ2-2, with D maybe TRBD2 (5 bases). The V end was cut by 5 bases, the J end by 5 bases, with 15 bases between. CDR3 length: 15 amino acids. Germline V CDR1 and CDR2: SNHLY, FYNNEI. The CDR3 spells CASSPIMGDTGELFF. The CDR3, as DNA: TGTGCCAGCAGTCCCATCATGGGAGATACCGGGGAGCTGTTTTTT.

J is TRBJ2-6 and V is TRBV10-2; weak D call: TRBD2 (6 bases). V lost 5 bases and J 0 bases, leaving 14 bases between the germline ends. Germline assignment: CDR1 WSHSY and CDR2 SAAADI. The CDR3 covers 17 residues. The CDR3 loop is CASSRPGLSSGANVLTF. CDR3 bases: TGCGCCAGCAGTCGTCCGGGACTTAGCTCTGGGGCCAACGTCCTGACTTTC.

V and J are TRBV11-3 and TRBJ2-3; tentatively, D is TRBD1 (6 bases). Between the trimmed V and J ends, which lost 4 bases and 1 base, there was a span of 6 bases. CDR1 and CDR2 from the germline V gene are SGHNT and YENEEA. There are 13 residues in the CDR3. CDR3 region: CASSSGGTDTQYF. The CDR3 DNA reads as TGTGCCAGCAGCTCAGGGGGCACAGATACGCAGTATTTT.

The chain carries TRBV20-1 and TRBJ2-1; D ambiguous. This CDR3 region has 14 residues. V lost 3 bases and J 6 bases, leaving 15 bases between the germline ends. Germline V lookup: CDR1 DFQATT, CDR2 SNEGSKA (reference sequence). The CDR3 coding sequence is TGCAGTGCTAGTGGACGCGGATTCGGCAATGAGCAGTTCTTC. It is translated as CSASGRGFGNEQFF.

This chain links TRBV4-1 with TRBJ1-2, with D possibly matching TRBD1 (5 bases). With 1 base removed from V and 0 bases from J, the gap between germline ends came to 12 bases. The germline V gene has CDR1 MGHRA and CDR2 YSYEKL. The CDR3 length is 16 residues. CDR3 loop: CASSQVPGLANYGYTF. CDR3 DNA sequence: TGCGCCAGCAGCCAAGTCCCAGGGCTCGCTAACTATGGCTACACCTTC.